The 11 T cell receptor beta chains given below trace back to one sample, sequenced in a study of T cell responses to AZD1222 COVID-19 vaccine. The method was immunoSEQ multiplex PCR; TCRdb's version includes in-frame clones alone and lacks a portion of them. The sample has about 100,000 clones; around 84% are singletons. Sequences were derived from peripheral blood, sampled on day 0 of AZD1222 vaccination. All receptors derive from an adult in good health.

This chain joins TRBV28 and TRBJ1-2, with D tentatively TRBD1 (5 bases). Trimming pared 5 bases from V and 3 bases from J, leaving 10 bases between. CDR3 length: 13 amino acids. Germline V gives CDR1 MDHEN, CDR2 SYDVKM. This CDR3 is CASSPSRDYGYTF. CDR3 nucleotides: TGTGCCAGCAGTCCCTCCAGGGACTATGGCTACACCTTC.

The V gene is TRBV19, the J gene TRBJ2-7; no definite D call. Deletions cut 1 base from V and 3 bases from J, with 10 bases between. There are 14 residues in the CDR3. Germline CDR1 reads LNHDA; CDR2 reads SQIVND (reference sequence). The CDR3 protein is CASSIGGSDYEQYF. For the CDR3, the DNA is TGTGCCAGTAGTATAGGTGGCAGCGACTACGAGCAGTACTTC. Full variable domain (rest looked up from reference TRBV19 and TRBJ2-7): DGGITQSPKYLFRKEGQNVTLSCEQNLNHDAMYWYRQDPGQGLRLIYYSQIVNDFQKGDIAEGYSVSREKKESFPLTVTSAQKNPTAFYLCASSIGGSDYEQYFGPGTRLTVT.

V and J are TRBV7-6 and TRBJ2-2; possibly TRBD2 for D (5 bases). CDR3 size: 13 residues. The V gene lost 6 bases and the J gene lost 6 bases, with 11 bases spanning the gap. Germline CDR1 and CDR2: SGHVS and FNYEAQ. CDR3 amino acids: CASSYQEAGELFF. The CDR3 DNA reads TGTGCCAGCAGTTACCAGGAGGCCGGGGAGCTGTTTTTT.

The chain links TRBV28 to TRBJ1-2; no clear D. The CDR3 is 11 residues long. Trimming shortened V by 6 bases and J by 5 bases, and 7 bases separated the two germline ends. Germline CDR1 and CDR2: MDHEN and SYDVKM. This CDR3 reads CASSTAYGYTF. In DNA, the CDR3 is TGTGCCAGCAGCACAGCTTATGGCTACACCTTC.

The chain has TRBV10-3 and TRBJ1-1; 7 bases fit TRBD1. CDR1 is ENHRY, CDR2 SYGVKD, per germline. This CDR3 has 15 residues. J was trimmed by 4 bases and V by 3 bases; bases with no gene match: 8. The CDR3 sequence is CAISEKGARGTEAFF. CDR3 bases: TGTGCCATCAGTGAAAAGGGGGCGCGGGGCACTGAAGCTTTCTTT.

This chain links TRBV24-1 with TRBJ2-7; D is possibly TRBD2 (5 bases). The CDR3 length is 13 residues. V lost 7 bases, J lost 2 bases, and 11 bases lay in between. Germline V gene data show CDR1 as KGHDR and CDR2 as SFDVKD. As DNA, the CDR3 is TGTGCCACCAGGGGAGCGCTACCCTACGAGCAGTACTTC. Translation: CATRGALPYEQYF.

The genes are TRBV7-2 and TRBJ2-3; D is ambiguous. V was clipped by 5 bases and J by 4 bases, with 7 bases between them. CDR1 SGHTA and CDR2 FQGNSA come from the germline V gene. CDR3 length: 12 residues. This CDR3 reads CASSARPDTQYF. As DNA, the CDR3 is TGTGCCAGCAGCGCTAGACCAGATACGCAGTATTTT.

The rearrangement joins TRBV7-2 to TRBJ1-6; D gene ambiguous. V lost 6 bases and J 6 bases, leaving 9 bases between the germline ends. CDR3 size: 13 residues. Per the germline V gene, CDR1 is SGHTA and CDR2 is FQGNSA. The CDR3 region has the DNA TGTGCCAGCAGATCAACCGCTAATTCACCCCTCCACTTT. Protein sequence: CASRSTANSPLHF.

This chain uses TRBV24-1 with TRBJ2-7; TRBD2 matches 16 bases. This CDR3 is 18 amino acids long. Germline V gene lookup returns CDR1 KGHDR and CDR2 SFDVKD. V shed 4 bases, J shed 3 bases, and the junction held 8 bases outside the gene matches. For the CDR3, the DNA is TGTGCCACCAGTGACAATTCCGGGACTAGCGGGAGGGTCTACGAGCAGTACTTC. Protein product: CATSDNSGTSGRVYEQYF.

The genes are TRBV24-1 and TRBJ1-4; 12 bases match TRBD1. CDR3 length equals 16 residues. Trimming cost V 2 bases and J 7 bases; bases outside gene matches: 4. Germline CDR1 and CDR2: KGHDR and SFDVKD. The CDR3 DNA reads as TGTGCCACCAGTGATTCGGGACAGGGGGCGGGTGAAAAACTGTTTTTT. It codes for CATSDSGQGAGEKLFF.

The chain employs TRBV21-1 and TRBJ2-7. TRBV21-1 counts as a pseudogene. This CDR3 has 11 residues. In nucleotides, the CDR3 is TGTGCCAGCAGCAAAGCGCACGAGCAGTACTTC. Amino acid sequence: CASSKAHEQYF.